This T cell receptor (beta chain) was retrieved from a study of read filtering for tumor transcriptome and immune sequencing. Looking at the study overall: Transcriptome libraries were built from DNase-treated RNA. Findings and limits, study-wide: Compared with RNA-seq, IR-seq gave much higher clonotype depth and reliability. In IR-seq, single-read clonotypes were roughly 82% of clonotypes but around 3.5% of reads.

Germline CDR1 and CDR2: SGHRS and YFSETQ. There are 14 residues in the CDR3. V was shortened by 5 bases and J by 4 bases, with 10 bases between the two germline ends. This clonotype was counted ten times or more. Its antigen is not known. The library was built from 400 ng RNA with molecular barcoded adaptors for alpha/delta and beta/gamma chains. TCRdb itself ran the reads through MiXCR, one entry per CDR3 protein. The sample lists about 93,000 distinct CDR3 sequences; roughly 21% were seen once. The V and J genes are TRBV5-1 and TRBJ2-6; D remains unclear. Specimen: a population of CD138-negative cells sorted from bone marrow. The source is a donor aged 40 or over with multiple myeloma. CDR3 sequence reads: CASRETSGANVLTF. CDR3 sequence (DNA): TGCGCCAGCAGGGAGACATCCGGGGCCAACGTCCTGACTTTC.